Following are 19 T cell receptor beta chains from one sample sequenced in a study of blood T cell repertoires in COVID-19 (dated by TCRdb to 2020 to 2021). Libraries were constructed by the immunoSEQ multiplex PCR assay. This immuneACCESS table, as held by TCRdb, lists in-frame sequences with V and J called but not all clones. Of the missing ones, under half trace to an unresolved V gene in checked studies; the others have no known cause. Here the sample has about 300,000 clones; under 90% occur a single time. Roughly 4.5% of the sample is in the top ten clones. The material sequenced was PBMCs or T cells enriched from blood (not recorded which). These receptors were collected from a man in his thirties or forties who had recovered from COVID-19.

The genes are TRBV10-3 and TRBJ2-5; D is uncertain. Deletions cut 0 bases from V and 0 bases from J, with 11 bases between. Germline lookup yields CDR1 ENHRY and CDR2 SYGVKD. The CDR3 contains 16 residues. This CDR3 reads CAISESVRLYQETQYF. In nucleotides, the CDR3 is TGTGCCATCAGTGAGTCTGTCAGACTGTACCAAGAGACCCAGTACTTC.

This chain joins TRBV7-2 and TRBJ2-5; 10 nucleotides align to TRBD2. CDR3 length: 17 amino acids. J was trimmed by 5 bases and V by 0 bases; bases with no gene match: 9. The germline V gene encodes CDR1 SGHTA and CDR2 FQGNSA. In DNA, the CDR3 is TGTGCCAGCAGCTTAGCGGTGTTAGCGGGGGGCGGGGAGACCCAGTACTTC. Translating it yields CASSLAVLAGGGETQYF.

The V gene is TRBV14, the J gene TRBJ2-3; a possible D gene is TRBD1 (6 bases). CDR3 size: 15 residues. Germline V CDR1 and CDR2: SGHDN, FVKESK. V lost 8 bases, J lost 1 base, and 16 bases lay in between. In DNA form, the CDR3 reads TGTGCCAGCTCACGGGACACTCTAGGCACAGATACGCAGTATTTT. This sequence encodes CASSRDTLGTDTQYF. Full variable domain (outside the CDR3, taken from reference TRBV14 and TRBJ2-3): EAGVTQFPSHSVIEKGQTVTLRCDPISGHDNLYWYRRVMGKEIKFLLHFVKESKQDESGMPNNRFLAERTGGTYSTLKVQPAELEDSGVYFCASSRDTLGTDTQYFGPGTRLTVL.

The chain is built from TRBV5-1 and TRBJ2-3; 15 bases are shared with TRBD2. The J segment lost 7 bases and the V segment lost 3 bases, leaving 6 bases of the junction unmatched. Germline V CDR1 and CDR2: SGHRS, YFSETQ. The CDR3 consists of 16 residues. CDR3 region: CASSSDGTSGGHTQYF. CDR3 bases: TGCGCCAGCAGCTCTGACGGGACTAGCGGGGGGCATACGCAGTATTTT.

V and J are TRBV4-1 and TRBJ2-4; 9 nucleotides line up with TRBD2. The CDR3 is 18 amino acids. CDR1 is MGHRA, CDR2 YSYEKL, per germline. V shed 0 bases and J 9 bases; nucleotides not matched to a gene: 15. CDR3 nucleotide sequence: TGCGCCAGCAGCCAAGATAGGGTTGCGGGCGGGGGGGCCGGCATTCAGTACTTC. Residues: CASSQDRVAGGGAGIQYF.

This clone was recorded once. The chain is built from TRBV6-4 and TRBJ2-6; TRBD2 might be the D (6 bases). From germline, CDR1 is MRHNA and CDR2 SNTAGT. This CDR3 is 17 amino acids long. Trimming removed 8 bases from V and 3 bases from J, with 20 bases in between. The CDR3 nucleotides read TGTGCCAGCGGGGAGTCGGGGGAACGACTTGGGGCCAACGTCCTGACTTTC. It translates to CASGESGERLGANVLTF.

V usage is TRBV7-2 and J usage is TRBJ1-1; 7 nucleotides align to TRBD1. After removal of 4 bases from V and 1 base from J, the junction contained 3 bases not matched to a gene. Germline V gives CDR1 SGHTA, CDR2 FQGNSA. CDR3 size: 14 residues. CDR3 amino acids: CASSSQGGNTEAFF. The CDR3 DNA is TGTGCCAGCAGCTCCCAGGGGGGGAACACTGAAGCTTTCTTT.

This clone was recorded only once. CDR3 region: CASSLRQGTYNEQFF. The DNA of the CDR3 is TGTGCCAGCTCACTACGACAGGGGACCTACAATGAGCAGTTCTTC. V gene TRBV18 combines with J gene TRBJ2-1; 8 nucleotides agree with TRBD1. This CDR3 is 15 amino acids long. V lost 4 bases and J lost 2; bases outside the gene matches: 4. Germline lookup yields CDR1 KGHSH and CDR2 LQKENI.

The CDR3: CASSLAGGIDEQYF. The CDR3 bases are TGTGCCAGCAGCTTAGCGGGGGGTATCGACGAGCAGTACTTC. V usage is TRBV7-8 and J usage is TRBJ2-7, with a tentative D call TRBD2 (6 bases). The CDR3 has 14 amino acids. Looked up from germline, CDR1 is SGHVS and CDR2 is FQNEAQ. The ends were cut back, 0 bases at V and 5 bases at J, with 11 bases in the middle.

This clone was detected once. The chain is built from TRBV2 and TRBJ2-7; 9 bases align to TRBD1. This CDR3 comprises 13 residues. Per the germline V gene, CDR1 is SNHLY and CDR2 is FYNNEI. V was pared by 4 bases and J by 6 bases, with 4 bases of the junction left unmatched. The CDR3 here is CASSGGQGSEQYF. The DNA of the CDR3 is TGTGCCAGCAGTGGAGGACAGGGGAGCGAGCAGTACTTC.

This chain joins TRBV4-1 and TRBJ1-2, with D tentatively TRBD1 (6 bases). Germline V lookup: CDR1 MGHRA, CDR2 YSYEKL. The CDR3 spans 17 residues. V shed 4 bases and J shed 6 bases, with 24 bases lying between them. The CDR3 spells CASSRERALRGKDGYTF. CDR3 sequence (DNA): TGCGCCAGCAGCCGAGAAAGGGCTTTGAGGGGGAAGGATGGCTACACCTTC.

The J gene is TRBJ1-2, the V gene TRBV6-5; a possible D gene is TRBD1 (5 bases). The germline CDR1 and CDR2 sequences are MNHEY and SVGAGI. This CDR3 is 14 amino acids long. V gave up 7 bases and J gave up 6 bases, with 18 bases separating them. CDR3 loop: CASTEAGQWNGYTF. The CDR3 region has the DNA TGTGCCAGCACCGAGGCGGGGCAGTGGAATGGCTACACCTTC.

This chain uses TRBV11-2 with TRBJ2-2; TRBD1 agrees at 8 bases. Germline CDR1 and CDR2: SGHAT and FQNNGV. This CDR3 contains 16 residues. J was trimmed by 4 bases and V by 3 bases; bases with no gene match: 7. CDR3 residues: CASSFRAGGITGELFF. The CDR3 DNA follows: TGTGCCAGCAGCTTCAGGGCAGGGGGCATCACCGGGGAGCTGTTTTTT.

The genes are TRBV30 and TRBJ2-2; a weak D match, TRBD1 (6 bases). With 4 bases removed from V and 0 bases from J, the gap between germline ends came to 9 bases. Germline assignment: CDR1 GTSNPN and CDR2 SVGIG (reference sequence). This CDR3 comprises 14 residues. This chain's CDR3 is CAWTGHSNTGELFF. CDR3 nucleotides: TGTGCCTGGACGGGACACTCGAACACCGGGGAGCTGTTTTTT.

Here the CDR3 reads CAIQASPTSTDTQYF. In DNA, the CDR3 is TGTGCCATCCAGGCTAGCCCGACTAGCACAGATACGCAGTATTTT. V and J are TRBV10-3 and TRBJ2-3; maybe TRBD2 (5 bases). The V gene's germline CDR1 is ENHRY and CDR2 SYGVKD. V was pared by 8 bases and J by 0 bases, with 15 bases between. The CDR3 runs 15 residues.

The chain carries TRBV27 and TRBJ1-2; D is unresolved. CDR1 and CDR2 from the germline V gene are MNHEY and SMNVEV (reference sequence). CDR3 length: 13 amino acids. V lost 4 bases and J 3 bases, leaving 9 bases between the germline ends. This CDR3 is CASSYRGYYGYTF. The CDR3 DNA sequence: TGTGCCAGCAGTTACCGGGGTTACTATGGCTACACCTTC.

This clone has more than one count but fewer than ten. V gene TRBV29-1 combines with J gene TRBJ1-2; D might be TRBD1 (5 bases). Trimming removed 7 bases at V and 2 bases at J, with 14 bases between. CDR3 length equals 13 residues. Germline loops: CDR1 SQVTM, CDR2 ANQGSEA. CDR3: CSALGRGNYGYTF. The CDR3 DNA reads TGCAGCGCCCTAGGTAGGGGAAACTATGGCTACACCTTC.

CDR3 residues: CAWSVLTGPSGYTF. CDR3 bases: TGTGCCTGGAGTGTTTTGACAGGCCCCTCCGGCTACACCTTC. This chain links TRBV30 with TRBJ1-2; TRBD1 is a possible D gene (6 bases). V lost 0 bases and J 8 bases, leaving 16 bases between the germline ends. The germline gives CDR1 GTSNPN, CDR2 SVGIG (reference sequence). The length of the CDR3 is 14 residues.

V usage is TRBV7-6 and J usage is TRBJ1-1; possible D gene TRBD1, 6 bases. The CDR3 length is 14 residues. Germline V gene sequence: CDR1 SGHVS, CDR2 FNYEAQ. The ends were cut back, 1 base at V and 7 bases at J, with 13 bases in the middle. The CDR3 nucleotides are TGTGCCAGCAGCTTAGGCCCACAGGGCGTTGAAGCTTTCTTT. Residues: CASSLGPQGVEAFF.